This T cell receptor beta chain came from a study of T cell responses to AZD1222 COVID-19 vaccine. Study-wide points: Samples come after the peak T cell response, not at day 14.

Sequenced by immunoSEQ multiplex PCR; TCRdb stores in-frame clones only, minus some. The sample lists tens of thousands of clones; 70% to 90% were seen once. With respect to this clone: Its antigen is unidentified.

The length of the CDR3 is 18 residues. This sequence joins TRBV1 and TRBJ1-4. TRBV1 constitutes a pseudogene. Source: peripheral blood, taken 28 days after the second AZD1222 dose. This sequence was found in an adult who received the AZD1222 COVID-19 vaccine. The CDR3 region has the DNA TGCACCAGCAGCCAAGTTGGGCATCCAGAGGACCTTAATGAAAAACTGTTTTTT. Amino acid sequence: CTSSQVGHPEDLNEKLFF.